This TCR beta chain appears in the sequencing data of a study of CD8 T cells in ankylosing spondylitis. Concerning this clonotype: What it binds is unknown.

Study conclusions and caveats: Apparently characteristic of ankylosing spondylitis blood was a TCR beta motif (eight highly homologous variants).

TCRdb re-analysed the 5' RACE reads in MiXCR, keeping a single row per CDR3 protein. The sample comprises under 150,000 distinct CDR3 sequences, about 15% of which are singletons, and roughly 30% rests with the top ten. V shed 6 bases and J shed 3 bases, with 5 bases lying between them. This CDR3 spans 11 amino acids. The germline V gene encodes CDR1 MGHRA and CDR2 YSYEKL. The sample taken for sequencing was blood, either unsorted or a sorted T cell fraction (not recorded which). The clonotype originates from a male donor with ankylosing spondylitis. The chain recombines TRBV4-1 with TRBJ1-1; D gene uncertain. The CDR3 nucleotides read TGCGCCAGCAGGAGGGACACTGAAGCTTTCTTT. This sequence encodes CASRRDTEAFF.